This is a list of T cell receptor beta chains from one sample in a study of blood T cell repertoires in COVID-19. TCRdb's table, derived via immunoSEQ multiplex PCR, lists solely in-frame clones and lacks some. The sample yields about 160,000 clones, approximately 80% seen once. Sequencing used peripheral blood. The receptors here all came from a woman aged 40 to 55 with COVID-19, enrolled during active disease. Each CDR3 is given with its conserved first and last residue. The D gene is left open where the match is weak. The listing skips clone size in some rows; elsewhere it reads once, few, many or a size class.

clone_size: once; v_call: TRBV19; d_call: NA; j_call: TRBJ2-3; cdr3_nt: TGTGCCAGTAGTATAACAGGGAAGGGGACAGATACGCAGTATTTT; cdr3_aa: CASSITGKGTDTQYF
clone_size: once; v_call: TRBV5-4; d_call: TRBD1; j_call: TRBJ1-2; cdr3_nt: TGTGCCAGCAGTCCCGGACAGGGACCGTACTATGGCTACACCTTC; cdr3_aa: CASSPGQGPYYGYTF
clone_size: NA; v_call: TRBV27; d_call: NA; j_call: TRBJ1-4; cdr3_nt: TGTGCCAGCACTTCTAGGGGTCCTAATGAAAAACTGTTTTTT; cdr3_aa: CASTSRGPNEKLFF
clone_size: NA; v_call: TRBV19; d_call: NA; j_call: TRBJ1-5; cdr3_nt: TGTGCCAGTAGTGGAGGGCCCTATATTCAGCCCCAGCATTTT; cdr3_aa: CASSGGPYIQPQHF
clone_size: NA; v_call: TRBV29-1; d_call: NA; j_call: TRBJ1-2; cdr3_nt: TGCAGCGTCCCCGGACTTAACTATGGCTACACCTTC; cdr3_aa: CSVPGLNYGYTF
clone_size: NA; v_call: TRBV6-1; d_call: NA; j_call: TRBJ2-1; cdr3_nt: TGTGCCAGCAGTGAAATTTTAGGGACTCACAATGAGCAGTTCTTC; cdr3_aa: CASSEILGTHNEQFF
clone_size: NA; v_call: TRBV30; d_call: TRBD1; j_call: TRBJ2-7; cdr3_nt: TGTGCCTGGAGTGAGACAGGGGGCTCCAACGAGCAGTACTTC; cdr3_aa: CAWSETGGSNEQYF
clone_size: NA; v_call: TRBV15; d_call: NA; j_call: TRBJ2-1; cdr3_nt: TGTGCCACCAGCCCACGGAGGCACAATGAGCAGTTCTTC; cdr3_aa: CATSPRRHNEQFF
clone_size: few; v_call: TRBV28; d_call: NA; j_call: TRBJ2-7; cdr3_nt: TGTGCCAGCGATGGAGGAGCGACCTACGAGCAGTACTTC; cdr3_aa: CASDGGATYEQYF
clone_size: once; v_call: TRBV7-9; d_call: TRBD2; j_call: TRBJ2-3; cdr3_nt: TGTGCCAGCAGACTCTCCCGGGGGGGCACAGATACGCAGTATTTT; cdr3_aa: CASRLSRGGTDTQYF
clone_size: NA; v_call: TRBV18; d_call: TRBD1; j_call: TRBJ2-7; cdr3_nt: TGTGCCAGCTCATCGGGACAGGGGTACGAGCAGTACTTC; cdr3_aa: CASSSGQGYEQYF
clone_size: NA; v_call: TRBV10-3; d_call: TRBD2; j_call: TRBJ2-5; cdr3_nt: TGTGCCATCAGTGAGGGGACTAGCGGGGGAAACCAAGAGACCCAGTACTTC; cdr3_aa: CAISEGTSGGNQETQYF
clone_size: NA; v_call: TRBV7-9; d_call: TRBD1; j_call: TRBJ1-5; cdr3_nt: TGTGCCAGCAGCTTAGATGGGACAGGGGGTAATCAGCCCCAGCATTTT; cdr3_aa: CASSLDGTGGNQPQHF
clone_size: few; v_call: TRBV27; d_call: NA; j_call: TRBJ2-1; cdr3_nt: TGTGCCAGCGGGCTAGCCCGATCCTACAATGAGCAGTTCTTC; cdr3_aa: CASGLARSYNEQFF
clone_size: NA; v_call: TRBV2; d_call: NA; j_call: TRBJ1-3; cdr3_nt: TGTGCCAGCAGTGACGGTCACTTCTCTGGAAACACCATATATTTT; cdr3_aa: CASSDGHFSGNTIYF
clone_size: NA; v_call: TRBV5-1; d_call: NA; j_call: TRBJ2-2; cdr3_nt: TGCGCCAGCAGCTTCGGCTGGAGGGGGCAGAACACCGGGGAGCTGTTTTTT; cdr3_aa: CASSFGWRGQNTGELFF
clone_size: NA; v_call: TRBV4-2; d_call: TRBD1; j_call: TRBJ1-2; cdr3_nt: TGTGCCAGCAGCCAAAGGGACAGGGGCGACTATGGCTACACCTTC; cdr3_aa: CASSQRDRGDYGYTF
clone_size: once; v_call: TRBV27; d_call: TRBD1; j_call: TRBJ1-4; cdr3_nt: TGTGCCAGCAGTGAAGACAGGGGGCGAAATGAAAAACTGTTTTTT; cdr3_aa: CASSEDRGRNEKLFF
clone_size: NA; v_call: TRBV27; d_call: NA; j_call: TRBJ1-5; cdr3_nt: TGTGCCAGGTCCTCATGGCGGGGCCAGCCCCAGCATTTT; cdr3_aa: CARSSWRGQPQHF
clone_size: NA; v_call: TRBV5-4; d_call: NA; j_call: TRBJ1-5; cdr3_nt: TGTGCCAGCAGCCCAGCGGCTGGTGACAATCAGCCCCAGCATTTT; cdr3_aa: CASSPAAGDNQPQHF
clone_size: NA; v_call: TRBV6-1; d_call: NA; j_call: TRBJ1-1; cdr3_nt: TGTGCCAGCAGTGAAGCCAGGCCGGGGGGGGCCGCTGAAGCTTTCTTT; cdr3_aa: CASSEARPGGAAEAFF
clone_size: NA; v_call: TRBV3-1/TRBV3-2; d_call: NA; j_call: TRBJ1-3; cdr3_nt: TGTGCCAGCAGCCAAGATAACAGGCCCGCTGGAAACACCATATATTTT; cdr3_aa: CASSQDNRPAGNTIYF
clone_size: NA; v_call: TRBV18; d_call: TRBD2; j_call: TRBJ2-1; cdr3_nt: TGTGCCAGCTCACGGGGGACTAGCGGACATTTTGGTGAGCAGTTCTTC; cdr3_aa: CASSRGTSGHFGEQFF
clone_size: NA; v_call: TRBV2; d_call: NA; j_call: TRBJ2-3; cdr3_nt: TGTGCCAGCCTCAGGGAGGCAGATACGCAGTATTTT; cdr3_aa: CASLREADTQYF
clone_size: NA; v_call: TRBV19; d_call: NA; j_call: TRBJ2-1; cdr3_nt: TGTGCCAGTAGTATAGAGCCGCTAGTGTTGTACAATGAGCAGTTCTTC; cdr3_aa: CASSIEPLVLYNEQFF
clone_size: NA; v_call: TRBV30; d_call: TRBD1; j_call: TRBJ2-2; cdr3_nt: TGTGCCTGGATTTTGGACAGGCGAAAGGGCGGGGAGCTGTTTTTT; cdr3_aa: CAWILDRRKGGELFF
clone_size: NA; v_call: TRBV6-7; d_call: TRBD1; j_call: TRBJ1-1; cdr3_nt: TGTGCCAGCAGTGGATTGAGGACAGGGGGAAAGAACACTGAAGCTTTCTTT; cdr3_aa: CASSGLRTGGKNTEAFF
clone_size: NA; v_call: TRBV3-1/TRBV3-2; d_call: TRBD2; j_call: TRBJ2-3; cdr3_nt: TGTGCCAGCACGTCCAGGACTAGGAGCACAGATACGCAGTATTTT; cdr3_aa: CASTSRTRSTDTQYF
clone_size: NA; v_call: TRBV4-2; d_call: NA; j_call: TRBJ2-7; cdr3_nt: TGTGCCAGCAGCCAAGACCAGACGCCCTGGACTACCAGCTCCTACGAGCAGTACTTC; cdr3_aa: CASSQDQTPWTTSSYEQYF
clone_size: NA; v_call: TRBV10-3; d_call: NA; j_call: TRBJ1-5; cdr3_nt: TGTGCCATCAGTGACAGGGATGGTCAGCCCCAGCATTTT; cdr3_aa: CAISDRDGQPQHF
clone_size: NA; v_call: TRBV7-2; d_call: TRBD2; j_call: TRBJ2-1; cdr3_nt: TGTGCCAGCAGCTTAGCGTCAGCGGGAGGGCCCTATAATGAGCAGTTCTTC; cdr3_aa: CASSLASAGGPYNEQFF
clone_size: NA; v_call: TRBV10-3; d_call: NA; j_call: TRBJ2-3; cdr3_nt: TGTGCCATCAGTGTCACTAGCACAGATACGCAGTATTTT; cdr3_aa: CAISVTSTDTQYF
clone_size: NA; v_call: TRBV19; d_call: TRBD2; j_call: TRBJ2-3; cdr3_nt: TGTGCCAGTACCCCCGGACTAGCGGGAGGGCTTAGCACAGATACGCAGTATTTT; cdr3_aa: CASTPGLAGGLSTDTQYF
clone_size: NA; v_call: TRBV7-7; d_call: TRBD2; j_call: TRBJ2-3; cdr3_nt: TGTGCTAGCAGCCGCTCGGCGGGAGCGATAGATACGCAGTATTTT; cdr3_aa: CASSRSAGAIDTQYF
clone_size: many; v_call: TRBV19; d_call: TRBD2; j_call: TRBJ2-1; cdr3_nt: TGTGCCAGTAGTACGCTAGCGGGAGGGGTTGTAGGGAATGAGCAGTTCTTC; cdr3_aa: CASSTLAGGVVGNEQFF
clone_size: NA; v_call: TRBV4-2; d_call: NA; j_call: TRBJ1-6; cdr3_nt: TGTGCCAGCAGCCAGGACGGACAGCCACATTCACCCCTCCACTTT; cdr3_aa: CASSQDGQPHSPLHF
clone_size: NA; v_call: TRBV4-1; d_call: TRBD2; j_call: TRBJ2-5; cdr3_nt: TGCGCCAGCAGCCAAGATCGGGGGGGAGAAGAGACCCAGTACTTC; cdr3_aa: CASSQDRGGEETQYF
clone_size: NA; v_call: TRBV27; d_call: TRBD2; j_call: TRBJ2-7; cdr3_nt: TGTGCCAGCACCCCTAGGTTGGGACTAGCGGGAGAGCGGTACGAGCAGTACTTC; cdr3_aa: CASTPRLGLAGERYEQYF
clone_size: once; v_call: TRBV11-2; d_call: NA; j_call: TRBJ2-2; cdr3_nt: TGTGCCAGCAGCCTGGGTCGGGACGGGGAGCTGTTTTTT; cdr3_aa: CASSLGRDGELFF
clone_size: NA; v_call: TRBV6-1; d_call: TRBD2; j_call: TRBJ2-1; cdr3_nt: TGTGCCAGCAGTGAAGGAGCGGGAGGACACAATGAGCAGTTCTTC; cdr3_aa: CASSEGAGGHNEQFF